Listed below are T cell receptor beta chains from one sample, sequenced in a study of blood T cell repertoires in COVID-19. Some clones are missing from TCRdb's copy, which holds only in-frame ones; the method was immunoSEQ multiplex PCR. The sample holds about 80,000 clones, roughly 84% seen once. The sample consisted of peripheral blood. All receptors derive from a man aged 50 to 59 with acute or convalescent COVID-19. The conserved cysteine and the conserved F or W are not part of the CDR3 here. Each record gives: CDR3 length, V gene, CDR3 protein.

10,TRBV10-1,ASPTTNEKLF
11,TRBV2,ASLIDRGSFPT
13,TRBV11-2,ASSLGTSGSHEQF
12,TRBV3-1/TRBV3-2,ARKEGGGSYEQY
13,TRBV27,ASSLSWESYNEQF
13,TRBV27,ASRQGSGVGSPLH
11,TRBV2,ASNYREQETQY
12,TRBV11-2,ASSLTSNAETQY
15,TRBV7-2,ASSSGQTSGSGYEQY
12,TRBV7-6,ASSRDRASEKLF
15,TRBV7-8,ASSLAKTWDRARGYT
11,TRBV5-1,ASSHPQGTEAF
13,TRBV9,ASSAEPLQGHEQY
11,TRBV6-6,ASRKGQGAGYT
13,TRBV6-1,ASSEAGAGNEKLF
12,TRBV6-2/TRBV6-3,ASSYHATGTEAF
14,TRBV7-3,ASSLGEGVEIDEQF
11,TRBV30,AWIGGLAYEQY
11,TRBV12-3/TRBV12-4,ASSFPGEETQY
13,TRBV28,ASSPAEGAVSPLH
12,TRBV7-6,ASSLGQTQETQY
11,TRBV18,ASSMEGHSPLH
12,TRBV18,ASSPSGQNYGYT
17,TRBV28,ASSSIGFRDRVRNQPQH
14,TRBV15,ATSTRTSPNTGELF
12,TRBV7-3,ASSLDGGTDTQY
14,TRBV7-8,ASSGLRGFGDYGYT
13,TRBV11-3,ASSLETGVGNEQF